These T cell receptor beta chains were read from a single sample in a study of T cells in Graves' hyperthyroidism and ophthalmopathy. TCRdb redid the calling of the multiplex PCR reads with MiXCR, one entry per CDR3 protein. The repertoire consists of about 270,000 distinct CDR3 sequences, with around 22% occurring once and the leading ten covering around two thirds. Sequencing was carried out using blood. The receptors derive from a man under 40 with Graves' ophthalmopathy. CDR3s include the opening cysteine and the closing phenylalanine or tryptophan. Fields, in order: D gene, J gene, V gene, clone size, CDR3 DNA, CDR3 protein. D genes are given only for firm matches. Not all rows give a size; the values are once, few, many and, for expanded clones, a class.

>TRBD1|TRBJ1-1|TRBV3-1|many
TGTGCCAGCAGCGAGGGGACAGTACGATTGAACACTGAAGCTTTCTTT
CASSEGTVRLNTEAFF
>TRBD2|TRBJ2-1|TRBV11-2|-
TGTGCCAGCAGCTTATTTGCGGGAGCTAGGTGGGATGAGCAGTTCTTC
CASSLFAGARWDEQFF
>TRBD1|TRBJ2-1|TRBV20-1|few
TGCAGTGCCCCGGACAGGGGGGTGTACAATGAGCAGTTCTTC
CSAPDRGVYNEQFF
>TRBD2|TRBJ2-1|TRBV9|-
TGTGCCAGCGGAGGGGCTAGCGGGATTTATGAGCAGTTCTTC
CASGGASGIYEQFF
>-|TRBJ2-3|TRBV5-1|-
TGCGCCAGCAGCGTCCTGGGGCGAGGCACAGATACGCAGTATTTT
CASSVLGRGTDTQYF
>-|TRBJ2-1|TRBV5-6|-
TGTGCCAGCAGTCCGGACTCAGCCAATGAGCAGTTCTTC
CASSPDSANEQFF
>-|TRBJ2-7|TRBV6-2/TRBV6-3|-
TGTGCCAGCAGTTACTCGGATCAGGGCTACTACGAGCAGTACTTC
CASSYSDQGYYEQYF
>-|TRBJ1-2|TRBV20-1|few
TGCAGTGCTAGTCACCGGTTGGGGGTGGCTGGCTACACCTTC
CSASHRLGVAGYTF
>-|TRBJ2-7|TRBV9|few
TGTGCCAGCAGCTTGGCGCGCACGCCCGTCTACGAGCAGTACTTC
CASSLARTPVYEQYF
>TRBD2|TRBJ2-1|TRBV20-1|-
TGCAGTGCTACCCCGACTAGCGGGAGTCTGGGAGTAAGTCTTCATGAGCAGTTCTTC
CSATPTSGSLGVSLHEQFF
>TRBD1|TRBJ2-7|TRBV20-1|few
TGCAGTGCTGTTACCGGGACAGGGGAAAACGAGCAGTACTTC
CSAVTGTGENEQYF
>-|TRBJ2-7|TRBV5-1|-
TGCGCCAGCAGCTTGGAAGCCGGAGGATCCGAGCAGTACTTC
CASSLEAGGSEQYF
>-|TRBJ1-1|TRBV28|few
TGTGCCAGCAGTTCCCCAGACAGGAAGAACACTGAAGCTTTCTTT
CASSSPDRKNTEAFF
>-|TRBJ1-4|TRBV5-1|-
TGCGCCAGCAGCTTGGAGCAGGGTGGGGAAAAACTGTTTTTT
CASSLEQGGEKLFF
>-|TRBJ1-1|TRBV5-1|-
TGCGCCAGCAGCGTCGAATTGGAGAACACTGAAGCTTTCTTT
CASSVELENTEAFF
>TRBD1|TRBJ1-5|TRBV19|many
TGTGCCAGTAGTATAGTAGGGACAGGGGTACAGCAGCCCCAGCATTTT
CASSIVGTGVQQPQHF
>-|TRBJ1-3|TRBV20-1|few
TGCAGTGCGTTAACTGGAAACACCATATATTTT
CSALTGNTIYF
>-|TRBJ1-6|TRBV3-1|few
TGTGCCAGCAGCCAAGAACGGGGTTCACCCCTCCACTTT
CASSQERGSPLHF
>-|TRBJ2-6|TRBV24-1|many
TGTGCCACCAGTGCCTCCTTTGGAGCCAACGTCCTGACTTTC
CATSASFGANVLTF
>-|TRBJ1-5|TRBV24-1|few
TGTGCCACCAGGGCAGGGGGCAATCAGCCCCAGCATTTT
CATRAGGNQPQHF
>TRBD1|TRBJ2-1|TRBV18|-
TGTGCCAGCTCTTTCGGACAGGCTGAGCAGTTCTTC
CASSFGQAEQFF
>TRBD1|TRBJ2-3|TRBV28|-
TGTGCCAGCAGACAAACAAGGGACAGAACCACAGATACGCAGTATTTT
CASRQTRDRTTDTQYF
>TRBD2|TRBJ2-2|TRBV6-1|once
TGTGCCGGGGAGCGGGAGGGCACCGGGGAGCTGTTTTTT
CAGEREGTGELFF
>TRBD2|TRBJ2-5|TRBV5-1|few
TGCGCCAGCAGCTTCCGGGAGGTCCAAGAGACCCAGTACTTC
CASSFREVQETQYF
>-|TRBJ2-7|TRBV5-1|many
TGCGCCAGCAGCTTGTTATCCACCTCCTACGAGCAGTACTTC
CASSLLSTSYEQYF
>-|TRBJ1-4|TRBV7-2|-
TGTGCCAGCAGGGATAATGAAAAACTGTTTTTT
CASRDNEKLFF
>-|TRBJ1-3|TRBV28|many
TGTGCCAGCATCTCACCGGGCCTCTCTGGAAACACCATATATTTT
CASISPGLSGNTIYF
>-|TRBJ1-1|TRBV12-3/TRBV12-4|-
TGTGCCAGCTCCGGGGCGCCCCGGGGTGGGACGGCAGAAGCTTTCTTT
CASSGAPRGGTAEAFF
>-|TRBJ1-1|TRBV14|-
TGTGCCAGCAGCCTGTGGTCCTCTTCCGGGACTGAAGCTTTCTTT
CASSLWSSSGTEAFF
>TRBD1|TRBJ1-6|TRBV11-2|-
TGTGCCAGCAGACAAGGACAGGGTAATTCACCCCTCCACTTT
CASRQGQGNSPLHF
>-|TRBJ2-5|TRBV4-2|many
TGTGCCAGCAGCCCCACCGGGACAAACCAAGAGACCCAGTACTTC
CASSPTGTNQETQYF
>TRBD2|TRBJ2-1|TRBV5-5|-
TGTGCCAGCAGCTTGAGCGGGAGAATTAACAATGAGCAGTTCTTC
CASSLSGRINNEQFF
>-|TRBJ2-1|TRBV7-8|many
TGTGCCAGCAGCTCGGGCGCGGGTAGCTACAATGAGCAGTTCTTC
CASSSGAGSYNEQFF
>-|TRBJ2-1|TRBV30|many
TGTGCCTGGGCTAGTTTCTACAATGAGCAGTTCTTC
CAWASFYNEQFF
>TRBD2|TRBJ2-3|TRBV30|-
TGTGCCTGGGGGAAAAGCGGGAGAAGAGATACGCAGTATTTT
CAWGKSGRRDTQYF
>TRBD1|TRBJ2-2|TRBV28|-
TGTGCCAGCAGAGCTGACAGGGCGAACACCGGGGAGCTGTTTTTT
CASRADRANTGELFF
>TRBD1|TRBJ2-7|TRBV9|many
TGTGCCAGCAGCGTAGGGGGACAGGGTGGCTACGAGCAGTACTTC
CASSVGGQGGYEQYF
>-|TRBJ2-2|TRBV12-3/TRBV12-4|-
TGTGCCAGCAGTTTACGGGGCGCCGGGGAGCTGTTTTTT
CASSLRGAGELFF
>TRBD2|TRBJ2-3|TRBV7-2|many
TGTGCCAGCAGCTTAGCCATCTCTAGCGGGCGATATACGCAGTATTTT
CASSLAISSGRYTQYF
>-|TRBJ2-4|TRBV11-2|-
TGTGCCAGCAGCTACCCCGGGGTTCCCAATAACATTCAGTACTTC
CASSYPGVPNNIQYF
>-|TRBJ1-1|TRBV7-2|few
TGTGCCAGCAGCTTCGACCCGGGAGGGTCTGAAGCTTTCTTT
CASSFDPGGSEAFF
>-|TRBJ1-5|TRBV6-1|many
TGTGCCAGCAGTGATTCATTAGCGGGGACCCTGGGAGGCAATCAGCCCCAGCATTTT
CASSDSLAGTLGGNQPQHF
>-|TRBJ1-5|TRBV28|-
TGTGCCAGCAGTTTATACTTGGGTTCCGAGAGCAATCAGCCCCAGCATTTT
CASSLYLGSESNQPQHF
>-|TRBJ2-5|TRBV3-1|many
TGTGCCAGCAGCCAAGAGGTGGGCACTCAAGAGACCCAGTACTTC
CASSQEVGTQETQYF
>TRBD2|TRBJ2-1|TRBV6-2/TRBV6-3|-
TGTGCCAGCAGTTACTCGAGACTAGCGGGAGATGGCAATGAGCAGTTCTTC
CASSYSRLAGDGNEQFF
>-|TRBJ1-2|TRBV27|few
TGTGCCAGCGGTAGGGGGAGCGTGTATGGCTACACCTTC
CASGRGSVYGYTF
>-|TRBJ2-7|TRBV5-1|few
TGCGCCAGCAGCTTGGATGGGCCTAGATACGAGCAGTACTTC
CASSLDGPRYEQYF